What follows are 10 T cell receptor beta chains derived from one specimen sequenced in a study of identical twins. TCRdb reprocessed the 5' RACE reads via MiXCR and lists one record per CDR3 protein. The sample lists about 660,000 distinct CDR3 sequences; roughly 8% were seen once. The same data also went into a second study, on yellow fever vaccine responses in identical twins.

The sample taken for sequencing was PBMCs. These receptors were collected from a woman aged 18-29 years in good health.

This clonotype was seen a handful of times. The chain has TRBV20-1 and TRBJ2-7; maybe TRBD2 (6 bases). There are 14 residues in the CDR3. V lost 3 bases and J lost 2, with 14 bases in between. Germline V lookup: CDR1 DFQATT, CDR2 SNEGSKA (reference sequence). This CDR3 reads CSARDLATTYEQYF. CDR3 nucleotide sequence: TGCAGTGCTAGGGATCTAGCGACAACCTACGAGCAGTACTTC.

The V and J genes are TRBV20-1 and TRBJ2-5; TRBD2 is a possible D gene (5 bases). CDR1 and CDR2 (germline): DFQATT, SNEGSKA (reference sequence). Trimming left V 2 bases short and J 5 bases short, with 15 bases between. The CDR3 runs 14 residues. The CDR3: CSARSLEVWETQYF. CDR3 DNA sequence: TGCAGTGCTAGATCACTAGAAGTATGGGAGACCCAGTACTTC.

This clonotype was counted ten times or more. V usage is TRBV4-1 and J usage is TRBJ2-7; TRBD1 agrees at 7 bases. Germline V gene data show CDR1 as MGHRA and CDR2 as YSYEKL. Trimming cost V 1 base and J 6 bases; bases outside gene matches: 6. The length of the CDR3 is 14 residues. CDR3 bases: TGCGCCAGCAGCCAAGCCGGGACAGCAAGCGAGCAGTACTTC. Its protein product is CASSQAGTASEQYF.

This clonotype was detected a few times. The chain has TRBV6-1 and TRBJ2-7; possibly TRBD1 for D (6 bases). Germline V gene data show CDR1 as MNHNS and CDR2 as SASEGT. The CDR3 extends over 13 amino acids. V lost 3 bases and J lost 6, with 12 bases in between. The CDR3 protein is CASSDRDISEQYF. CDR3 DNA: TGTGCCAGCAGTGACCGGGACATCAGCGAGCAGTACTTC.

Ten or more counts support this clonotype. This chain joins TRBV12-3 or TRBV12-4 and TRBJ1-1; D is perhaps TRBD1 (6 bases). The CDR3 consists of 14 residues. The V end was cut by 1 base, the J end by 3 bases, with 9 bases between. DNA for the CDR3: TGTGCCAGCAGTTTAGACGGGGGCGACACTGAAGCTTTCTTT. The encoded protein is CASSLDGGDTEAFF.

The table lists this clonotype with a few counts. The chain has TRBV4-3 and TRBJ2-2; tentative D call: TRBD2 (6 bases). Germline V CDR1 and CDR2: LGHNA, YSLEER. V lost 0 bases and J 7 bases, leaving 12 bases between the germline ends. The CDR3 sequence is 15 residues long. Here the CDR3 reads CASSQDGGNIGELFF. CDR3 DNA: TGCGCCAGCAGCCAAGATGGCGGGAATATCGGGGAGCTGTTTTTT.

J is TRBJ2-7 and V is TRBV6-2 or TRBV6-3, with 9 bases aligning to TRBD1. Germline assignment: CDR1 MNHEY and CDR2 SVGEGT. The CDR3 is made up of 14 amino acids. Germline trimming cut 1 base from V and 4 bases from J; bases unmatched to any gene: 2. The CDR3 DNA reads as TGTGCCAGCAGTTACTGGGACAGGGTTTACGAGCAGTACTTC. It translates to CASSYWDRVYEQYF.

This clonotype was found a few times. V usage is TRBV9 and J usage is TRBJ2-5, with a weak D call TRBD2 (5 bases). Deletions cut 3 bases from V and 2 bases from J, with 14 bases between. The CDR3 contains 15 residues. Looked up from germline, CDR1 is SGDLS and CDR2 is YYNGEE. Here the CDR3 reads CASSAGWIAQETQYF. CDR3 in DNA: TGTGCCAGCAGCGCGGGGTGGATAGCTCAAGAGACCCAGTACTTC.

This clonotype was counted only a few times. The chain employs TRBV20-1 and TRBJ2-1, with D possibly being TRBD2 (5 bases). The CDR3 sequence is 14 residues long. The V end was cut by 8 bases, the J end by 6 bases, with 20 bases between. Germline CDR1 reads DFQATT; CDR2 reads SNEGSKA (reference sequence). CDR3 region: CSRIGLVNLNEQFF. The DNA for the CDR3 is TGCAGTAGAATCGGACTCGTTAACCTCAATGAGCAGTTCTTC.

This chain joins TRBV7-9 and TRBJ1-2; D ambiguous. Germline V CDR1 and CDR2: SEHNR, FQNEAQ (reference sequence). The V and J ends lost 1 base and 8 bases respectively, with 11 bases between them. The length of the CDR3 is 13 residues. CDR3 nucleotide sequence: TGTGCCAGCAGCTTAGGCTTCGGGGTCGGCTACACCTTC. This encodes CASSLGFGVGYTF.